This is a list of T cell receptor beta chains from one sample in a study of TIL therapy for anti-PD-1-resistant metastatic lung cancer. Sequencing was performed with immunoSEQ multiplex PCR; in TCRdb, only in-frame clones are kept and a portion is missing. The table records tens of thousands of clones, roughly 85% of them present only once. The sample here was blood, taken at baseline. The receptors shown here come from a person aged 25 to 85 with non-small cell lung cancer. Both conserved end residues are part of each CDR3. The order of the fields is V gene, J gene, CDR3 length, D gene, clone size, CDR3 protein, CDR3 DNA. The D gene is left open where the match is weak. A clone size is listed for some rows: how often the clone was seen (once, few, many), or a class if it is expanded.

>TRBV5-1|TRBJ2-7|14|.|.
CASSLAGPDRPRYF
TGCGCCAGCAGCTTGGCGGGCCCAGACAGACCCCGGTACTTC
>TRBV9|TRBJ2-3|17|TRBD1|.
CASSVEGTGVGTDTQYF
TGTGCCAGCAGCGTAGAGGGGACAGGGGTAGGCACAGATACGCAGTATTTT
>TRBV7-2|TRBJ2-7|12|TRBD2|few
CASSPNGGEQYF
TGTGCCAGCAGCCCTAACGGGGGGGAGCAGTACTTC
>TRBV2|TRBJ1-6|13|.|.
CASSGGFNSPLHF
TGTGCCAGCAGTGGCGGGTTCAATTCACCCCTCCACTTT
>TRBV7-9|TRBJ2-2|15|.|.
CASSLDWQRAGELFF
TGTGCCAGCAGCTTAGACTGGCAGCGGGCCGGGGAGCTGTTTTTT
>TRBV12-2|TRBJ2-5|16|.|.
CASRVSDRGGLETQYF
TGTGCAAGTCGCGTTTCGGACAGGGGGGGGCTGGAGACCCAGTACTTC
>TRBV11-2|TRBJ1-6|17|.|.
CASSLYRQSSYNSPLHF
TGTGCCAGCAGCTTATACCGACAAAGCTCCTATAATTCACCCCTCCACTTT
>TRBV15|TRBJ1-6|18|.|.
CATSRGVGQADYNSPLHF
TGTGCCACCAGCAGAGGGGTGGGGCAGGCCGACTATAATTCACCCCTCCACTTT
>TRBV14|TRBJ2-7|14|.|once
CASSQPPLSYEQYF
TGTGCCAGCAGCCAACCCCCCCTTTCCTACGAGCAGTACTTC
>TRBV5-5|TRBJ2-7|14|.|.
CASSLGESPYEQYF
TGTGCCAGCAGCTTGGGTGAGTCGCCGTACGAGCAGTACTTC
>TRBV2|TRBJ2-1|12|.|.
CASSGSRNEQFF
TGTGCCAGCAGTGGGTCTCGCAATGAGCAGTTCTTC
>TRBV11-3|TRBJ2-7|13|.|.
CASSALEDYEQYF
TGTGCCAGCAGTGCCCTTGAGGACTACGAGCAGTACTTC
>TRBV9|TRBJ2-1|16|.|few
CASSVAYGGAFNEQFF
TGTGCCAGCAGCGTAGCCTACGGAGGGGCGTTTAATGAGCAGTTCTTC
>TRBV5-1|TRBJ1-5|13|.|.
CASSLVEQGPQHF
TGCGCCAGCAGCTTGGTTGAACAGGGGCCCCAGCATTTT
>TRBV5-1|TRBJ1-1|13|TRBD1|.
CASSATGGYEAFF
TGCGCCAGCAGCGCGACAGGGGGCTATGAGGCTTTCTTT
>TRBV7-8|TRBJ2-1|18|TRBD2|.
CASSLASGTSGRGNEQFF
TGTGCCAGCAGCTTAGCGTCTGGGACTAGCGGGAGAGGCAATGAGCAGTTCTTC
>TRBV9|TRBJ2-2|14|TRBD2|.
CANTGTSNTGELFF
TGTGCCAACACCGGGACTAGCAACACCGGGGAGCTGTTTTTT
>TRBV6-5|TRBJ2-7|12|.|.
CASSTDSYEQYF
TGTGCCAGCAGTACGGACTCCTACGAGCAGTACTTC
>TRBV11-2|TRBJ2-2|17|TRBD1|.
CASSPYGQGSSTGELFF
TGTGCCAGCAGCCCGTACGGACAGGGGAGTAGCACCGGGGAGCTGTTTTTT
>TRBV7-2|TRBJ1-2|12|TRBD1|.
CASSLDREGYTF
TGTGCCAGCAGCTTGGACAGGGAGGGCTACACCTTC
>TRBV5-1|TRBJ1-4|12|.|.
CASSLVGEKLFF
TGCGCCAGCAGCTTGGTCGGTGAAAAACTGTTTTTT
>TRBV7-2|TRBJ1-4|16|.|.
CASSPKWTPTNEKLFF
TGTGCCAGCAGCCCGAAATGGACACCGACTAATGAAAAACTGTTTTTT
>TRBV27|TRBJ1-2|13|TRBD1|.
CASSMTGGQGYTF
TGTGCCAGCAGCATGACAGGGGGGCAAGGCTACACCTTC
>TRBV7-9|TRBJ2-1|13|.|few
CASSLDGAGEQFF
TGTGCCAGCAGCTTAGACGGCGCCGGGGAGCAGTTCTTC
>TRBV19|TRBJ1-1|15|TRBD1|.
CASSPARTGGTEAFF
TGTGCCAGTAGTCCAGCCCGGACAGGGGGTACTGAAGCTTTCTTT
>TRBV7-2|TRBJ1-1|13|.|.
CASSLGYGTEAFF
TGTGCCAGCAGCTTAGGGTACGGCACTGAAGCTTTCTTT
>TRBV28|TRBJ1-2|13|.|.
CASKANPIYGYTF
TGTGCCAGCAAGGCCAATCCGATTTATGGCTACACCTTC
>TRBV5-6|TRBJ1-5|13|.|hyperexpanded
CASSWSGNQPQHF
TGTGCCAGCAGCTGGTCGGGGAATCAGCCCCAGCATTTT
>TRBV2|TRBJ1-5|15|.|.
CASSRGGPGNQPQHF
TGTGCCAGCAGCCGGGGGGGGCCGGGCAATCAGCCCCAGCATTTT
>TRBV27|TRBJ2-7|14|.|.
CASSPALLSYEQYF
TGTGCCAGCAGTCCGGCCCTTCTCAGCTACGAGCAGTACTTC
>TRBV27|TRBJ1-5|14|TRBD1|.
CASSPGTGNQPQHF
TGTGCCAGCAGTCCGGGGACAGGGAATCAGCCCCAGCATTTT
>TRBV7-9|TRBJ2-7|12|.|.
CASSLHQGEQYF
TGTGCCAGCAGCTTACACCAAGGGGAGCAGTACTTC
>TRBV29-1|TRBJ2-6|12|.|.
CSVSTGANVLTF
TGCAGCGTTAGTACAGGGGCCAACGTCCTGACTTTC
>TRBV6-5|TRBJ2-7|14|.|.
CASRDRDWGYEQYF
TGTGCCAGCAGAGACCGGGACTGGGGATACGAGCAGTACTTC
>TRBV19|TRBJ2-3|13|TRBD1|.
CASAEGATDTQYF
TGTGCCAGCGCCGAGGGGGCGACAGATACGCAGTATTTT
>TRBV2|TRBJ2-7|12|.|.
CASRDQGREQYF
TGTGCCAGCAGAGACCAGGGTCGGGAGCAGTACTTC
>TRBV6-2/TRBV6-3|TRBJ1-2|15|.|.
CASSYLGGGRSGYTF
TGTGCCAGCAGTTACCTTGGGGGGGGGCGAAGTGGCTACACCTTC
>TRBV5-1|TRBJ2-5|16|.|.
CASSPGLARGGETQYF
TGCGCCAGCAGCCCCGGTCTGGCCAGGGGTGGGGAGACCCAGTACTTC
>TRBV19|TRBJ2-3|16|.|.
CASSMGQRGLTDTQYF
TGTGCCAGTAGTATGGGGCAACGGGGCCTCACAGATACGCAGTATTTT
>TRBV5-3|TRBJ2-5|12|TRBD1|.
CARSLLQGIQYF
TGTGCCAGAAGCTTGTTACAGGGGATCCAGTACTTC
>TRBV7-9|TRBJ2-3|15|.|once
CASTSGRVSTDTQYF
TGTGCCAGCACCTCAGGACGGGTTAGCACAGATACGCAGTATTTT
>TRBV30|TRBJ1-6|17|TRBD1|.
CAWSAMTGGDGNSPLHF
TGTGCCTGGAGTGCCATGACAGGGGGCGATGGGAATTCACCCCTCCACTTT
>TRBV18|TRBJ1-1|14|.|.
CASSVADQNTEAFF
TGTGCCAGCTCTGTGGCGGACCAGAACACTGAAGCTTTCTTT
>TRBV18|TRBJ2-3|15|.|.
CASSPGQPSTDTQYF
TGTGCCAGCTCACCTGGACAGCCTAGCACAGATACGCAGTATTTT
>TRBV30|TRBJ1-1|12|.|few
CAWSVSDSRAFF
TGTGCCTGGAGTGTGAGCGACAGCAGAGCTTTCTTT
>TRBV18|TRBJ1-4|18|.|once
CASSPHPPPEGLGEKLFF
TGTGCCAGCTCACCACACCCCCCCCCGGAGGGGCTGGGTGAAAAACTGTTTTTT
>TRBV15|TRBJ2-5|17|TRBD1|.
CATRQTEGRGRRETQYF
TGTGCCACCAGACAAACCGAAGGCAGGGGGCGCCGGGAGACCCAGTACTTC
>TRBV20-1|TRBJ1-1|11|.|.
CSASSATEAFF
TGCAGTGCTAGTAGCGCGACTGAAGCTTTCTTT
>TRBV7-2|TRBJ1-4|17|.|once
CASSLGFGDVRRGKLFF
TGTGCCAGCAGCTTAGGATTCGGGGACGTACGAAGAGGAAAACTGTTTTTT
>TRBV28|TRBJ2-3|15|.|.
CASSLRPYRPDTQYF
TGTGCCAGCAGCCTACGGCCCTATCGCCCGGATACGCAGTATTTT
>TRBV2|TRBJ2-2|12|.|.
CASSFAAGELFF
TGTGCCAGCAGTTTCGCGGCCGGGGAGCTGTTTTTT
>TRBV5-1|TRBJ2-5|14|.|.
CASSPPGGGETQYF
TGCGCCAGCAGCCCCCCCGGGGGTGGGGAGACCCAGTACTTC
>TRBV3-1/TRBV3-2|TRBJ1-4|16|.|.
CASSQERGEANEKLFF
TGTGCCAGCAGCCAAGAGAGGGGAGAAGCTAATGAAAAACTGTTTTTT
>TRBV5-1|TRBJ2-7|16|TRBD1|.
CASIPTPGQASYEQYF
TGCGCCAGCATACCGACTCCGGGACAGGCCTCCTACGAGCAGTACTTC
>TRBV18|TRBJ2-2|13|.|.
CASSPLEAGELFF
TGTGCCAGCTCACCACTGGAGGCCGGGGAGCTGTTTTTT
>TRBV28|TRBJ1-5|14|.|once
CASRGGYSNQPQHF
TGTGCCAGCAGAGGGGGTTATAGCAATCAGCCCCAGCATTTT
>TRBV7-9|TRBJ2-7|16|.|.
CASSPLARHGSYEQYF
TGTGCCAGCAGCCCATTGGCCCGACACGGCTCCTACGAGCAGTACTTC
>TRBV4-3|TRBJ1-2|13|.|.
CASSQDRSYGYTF
TGCGCCAGCAGCCAAGACAGAAGCTATGGCTACACCTTC
>TRBV20-1|TRBJ1-5|14|.|.
CSASGLRGNQPQHF
TGCAGTGCTAGTGGCCTCAGGGGCAATCAGCCCCAGCATTTT
>TRBV29-1|TRBJ1-2|16|.|.
CSVEGASRGPPYGYTF
TGCAGCGTTGAGGGGGCCTCGAGGGGTCCCCCCTATGGCTACACCTTC